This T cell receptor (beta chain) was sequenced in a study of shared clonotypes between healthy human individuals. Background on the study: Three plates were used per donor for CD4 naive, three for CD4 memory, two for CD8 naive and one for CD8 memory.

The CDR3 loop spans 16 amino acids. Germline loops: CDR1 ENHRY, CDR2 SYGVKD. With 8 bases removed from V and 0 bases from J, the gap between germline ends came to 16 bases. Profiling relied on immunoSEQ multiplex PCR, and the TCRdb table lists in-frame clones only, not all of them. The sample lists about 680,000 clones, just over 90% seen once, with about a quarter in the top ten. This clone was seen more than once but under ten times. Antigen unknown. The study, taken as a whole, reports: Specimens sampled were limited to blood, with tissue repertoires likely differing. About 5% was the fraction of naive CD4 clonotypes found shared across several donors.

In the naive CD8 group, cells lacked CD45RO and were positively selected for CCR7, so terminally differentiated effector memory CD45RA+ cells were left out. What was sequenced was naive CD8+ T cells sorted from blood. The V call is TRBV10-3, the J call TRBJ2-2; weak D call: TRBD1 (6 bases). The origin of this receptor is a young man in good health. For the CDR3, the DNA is TGTGCCATCCGCTTGACAGGACACTCGAACACCGGGGAGCTGTTTTTT. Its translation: CAIRLTGHSNTGELFF.